The 7 T cell receptor beta chains below were found in one sample sequenced in a study of cytomegalovirus exposure and HLA in healthy donors. This PCR relied on a set of 60 Vbeta primers and 13 Jbeta primers. Some clones are missing from TCRdb's copy, which holds only in-frame ones; the method was immunoSEQ multiplex PCR. The data hold more than 150,000 clones, with more than 65% observed a single time. Sequenced material: PBMCs. The source is a woman aged 25 to 39 in good health and CMV-seropositive.

The chain recombines TRBV12-5 with TRBJ2-1; 10 bases are a match to TRBD1. With 8 bases clipped from V and 8 bases from J, the junction kept 12 bases outside the gene matches. Germline CDR1 is LGHNT and CDR2 is FRNRAP. The length of the CDR3 is 15 residues. The CDR3 DNA follows: TGTGCTAGTAATGGGGACAGGGGCGGAAGGGATGAGCAGTTCTTC. It yields the protein CASNGDRGGRDEQFF.

The chain employs TRBV7-6 and TRBJ1-5, with a possible D match to TRBD1 (6 bases). Germline loops: CDR1 SGHVS, CDR2 FNYEAQ. This CDR3 comprises 14 residues. V was pared by 5 bases and J by 6 bases, with 14 bases between. The CDR3: CASSDGQFLQPQHF. CDR3 bases: TGTGCCAGCAGCGACGGACAGTTCCTTCAGCCCCAGCATTTT.

In nucleotides, the CDR3 is TGTGCCAGCAGTTCGAGACTAGCGGGAGGCAATGAGCAGTTCTTC. It codes for CASSSRLAGGNEQFF. The J gene is TRBJ2-1, the V gene TRBV6-1; 13 bases map to TRBD2. Germline CDR1 is MNHNS and CDR2 is SASEGT. The V gene end was trimmed by 5 bases and the J gene end by 6 bases; junction bases not matched to a gene: 4. This CDR3 comprises 15 residues.

The V gene is TRBV28, the J gene TRBJ1-2; D gene uncertain. The CDR3 loop spans 11 amino acids. V was pared by 5 bases and J by 13 bases, with 14 bases between. Germline-derived CDR1 and CDR2 are MDHEN and SYDVKM. Written as DNA, the CDR3 is TGTGCCAGCAGTCGCGGCGGCAAGAGCACCTTC. Residues: CASSRGGKSTF.

This clone was found a few times. This chain joins TRBV5-4 and TRBJ1-1; possible D gene TRBD1, 6 bases. CDR3 length: 15 amino acids. CDR1 and CDR2 from the germline V gene are SGHNT and YYREEE (reference sequence). V was pared by 4 bases and J by 6 bases, with 19 bases between. This chain's CDR3 is CASSIGTPQRSEAFF. CDR3 DNA sequence: TGTGCCAGCAGCATCGGGACACCTCAACGGTCTGAAGCTTTCTTT.

The chain combines TRBV5-6 with TRBJ2-7; 7 nucleotides line up with TRBD1. The CDR3 has 14 amino acids. Germline values: CDR1 SGHDT, CDR2 YYEEEE. The junction had 6 bases not matched to a gene; V was cut back by 4 bases and J by 2 bases. DNA of the CDR3: TGTGCCAGCAGCCCACAGGGGAACCCCTACGAGCAGTACTTC. Its translation is CASSPQGNPYEQYF.

The CDR3 DNA sequence: TGTGCCAGTAACACAGGGGACTATGGCTACACCTTC. It yields the protein CASNTGDYGYTF. The chain recombines TRBV19 with TRBJ1-2; 7 bases agree with TRBD1. The V gene's germline CDR1 is LNHDA and CDR2 SQIVND (reference sequence). The ends lost 7 bases at V and 3 bases at J; junction bases unmatched: 2. The CDR3 covers 12 residues.